The rows below give T cell receptor beta chains drawn from one sample of a study of T cells in Graves' hyperthyroidism and ophthalmopathy. MiXCR was run by TCRdb on the multiplex PCR reads, yielding one entry per CDR3 protein. This table has about 610,000 distinct CDR3 sequences, 15% to 20% appearing once. Sequenced: blood. The receptors were sampled from a woman aged 40 to 55 with Graves' ophthalmopathy. CDR3s include the opening cysteine and the closing phenylalanine or tryptophan. A D gene is named only where the DNA matches it firmly. The size entry is marked missing in some rows and otherwise reads once, few, many or a size class.

-,TRBJ2-7,TRBV12-3/TRBV12-4,many,TGTGCCAGCAGTTCCTATTTGGGGGGGGCGTACGAGCAGTACTTC,CASSSYLGGAYEQYF
-,TRBJ1-5,TRBV20-1,many,TGCAGTGCCTTTGGCGGGACAATCAATCAGCCCCAGCATTTT,CSAFGGTINQPQHF
-,TRBJ2-3,TRBV28,few,TGTGCCAGCAGTTTATCAGAGTTTACAGATACGCAGTATTTT,CASSLSEFTDTQYF
-,TRBJ1-5,TRBV19,few,TGTGCCAGTAGTATAAGGGACGGTTATAGCAATCAGCCCCAGCATTTT,CASSIRDGYSNQPQHF
-,TRBJ2-1,TRBV9,-,TGTGCCAGCAGCCCCTCCGCAGGGAATGAGCAGTTCTTC,CASSPSAGNEQFF
-,TRBJ2-3,TRBV20-1,many,TGCAGTGCGCGCGACACCTACACAGATACGCAGTATTTT,CSARDTYTDTQYF
-,TRBJ2-7,TRBV30,-,TGTGCCTGGAGTCGTGTAGGCTACGAGCAGTACTTC,CAWSRVGYEQYF
TRBD1,TRBJ1-1,TRBV12-3/TRBV12-4,many,TGTGCCAGCAGTTTACCGTCCCCAGGGGGCGTCGGTCAAGCTTTCTTT,CASSLPSPGGVGQAFF
-,TRBJ1-6,TRBV2,few,TGTGCCAGCCAGAGGTCGCTCTATAATTCACCCCTCCACTTT,CASQRSLYNSPLHF
TRBD1,TRBJ1-5,TRBV2,many,TGTGCCAGCAGATGGGACAGGGGCGGCGATCAGCCCCAGCATTTT,CASRWDRGGDQPQHF
-,TRBJ1-5,TRBV28,many,TGTGCCAGCAGTTTATACAGGGACAATCAGCCCCAGCATTTT,CASSLYRDNQPQHF
-,TRBJ1-1,TRBV20-1,many,TGCAGTGCTAGGAAGACAGTCGGAACTGAAGCTTTCTTT,CSARKTVGTEAFF
-,TRBJ1-3,TRBV6-1,-,TGTGCCAGCAACTTTGGAGGTGGTGGAAACACCATATATTTT,CASNFGGGGNTIYF
-,TRBJ1-1,TRBV18,many,TGTGCCAGCTCACCTTATCAGGGGGAAGCTTTCTTT,CASSPYQGEAFF
-,TRBJ1-2,TRBV12-3/TRBV12-4,few,TGTGCCAGCAGTTCCGCTTGGGACTATGGCTACACCTTC,CASSSAWDYGYTF
TRBD2,TRBJ2-1,TRBV7-9,many,TGTGCCAGCAGCTTAGCGGGACTAGAGCAGTTCTTC,CASSLAGLEQFF
TRBD1,TRBJ2-1,TRBV7-2,many,TGTGCCAGCAGCAGGACAGGGGGAACATACAATGAGCAGTTCTTC,CASSRTGGTYNEQFF
-,TRBJ1-4,TRBV11-2,many,TGTGCCAGCAGCACCTACAGGGTGCAGGGTGAAAAACTGTTTTTT,CASSTYRVQGEKLFF
-,TRBJ2-2,TRBV27,few,TGTGCCAGCAGTTTACGAAGTGACGCGAACACCGGGGAGCTGTTTTTT,CASSLRSDANTGELFF
-,TRBJ2-5,TRBV30,many,TGTGCCTGGAGTGGAGACGGAGGTCAAGAGACCCAGTACTTC,CAWSGDGGQETQYF
-,TRBJ2-1,TRBV3-1,-,TGTGCCAGCAGTCCTTTCCTGGCTAGCGTCTACAATGAGCAGTTCTTC,CASSPFLASVYNEQFF
TRBD1,TRBJ2-7,TRBV6-1,many,TGTGCCAGCAGATCGGGACAGGGCTACGAGCAGTACTTC,CASRSGQGYEQYF
TRBD2,TRBJ2-2,TRBV7-8,-,TGTGCCAGCAGCTTAGCGTATGGACAGGCGTGGACTAGCGAGAACACCGGGGAGCTGTTTTTT,CASSLAYGQAWTSENTGELFF
-,TRBJ1-1,TRBV18,many,TGTGCCAGCTCACCGGCCCAGAACACTGAAGCTTTCTTT,CASSPAQNTEAFF
-,TRBJ2-2,TRBV20-1,few,TGCAGTGCTAGGGGGCGGGGGCGCACCGGGGAGCTGTTTTTT,CSARGRGRTGELFF
-,TRBJ2-2,TRBV6-8,few,TGTGCCAGCAGTGAATTCAGGGTTCCCTCGAACACCGGGGAGCTGTTTTTT,CASSEFRVPSNTGELFF
TRBD2,TRBJ2-1,TRBV6-5,many,TGTGCCAGCAGTTACTCGGGGGAGGGCAATGAGCAGTTCTTC,CASSYSGEGNEQFF
-,TRBJ2-5,TRBV20-1,-,TGCAGTGCTAGAGATGGGGCAGGGGATGAGACCCAGTACTTC,CSARDGAGDETQYF
-,TRBJ2-1,TRBV7-8,-,TGTGCCAGCAGCTTAGAGGCACTACCCTACAATGAGCAGTTCTTC,CASSLEALPYNEQFF
-,TRBJ1-2,TRBV3-1,many,TGTGCCAGCAGGGACCAGGCTGGTAACTATGGCTACACCTTC,CASRDQAGNYGYTF
TRBD1,TRBJ2-3,TRBV7-9,many,TGTGCCAGCAGCCCCGACAGGGAACTCACAGATACGCAGTATTTT,CASSPDRELTDTQYF
-,TRBJ1-5,TRBV5-8,-,TGTGCCAGCAGCCAGCAAGCCGGGACCAATCAGCCCCAGCATTTT,CASSQQAGTNQPQHF
-,TRBJ1-1,TRBV6-1,many,TGTGCCAGTCGTAACAGGGATGGGGCTGAAGCTTTCTTT,CASRNRDGAEAFF
-,TRBJ1-4,TRBV11-2,-,TGTGCCAGCAGCTTTTTAGGTGGTGCTAATGAAAAACTGTTTTTT,CASSFLGGANEKLFF
TRBD2,TRBJ2-3,TRBV5-5,many,TGTGCCAGCAGCTCCCTAGCGGGAGATACAGATACGCAGTATTTT,CASSSLAGDTDTQYF
-,TRBJ2-3,TRBV5-1,-,TGCGCCAGCAGCTTTGCTCTACACACAGATACGCAGTATTTT,CASSFALHTDTQYF
TRBD2,TRBJ2-1,TRBV19,few,TGTGCCAGTAGTACCCAGACTAGCGGGGAGCAGTTCTTC,CASSTQTSGEQFF
TRBD1,TRBJ2-4,TRBV5-1,-,TGCGCCAGCAGCTCCGGGACAGGGTCCGCCAAAAACATTCAGTACTTC,CASSSGTGSAKNIQYF
-,TRBJ1-1,TRBV6-1,-,TGTGCCAGCAGTTTTACAGAGAACACTGAAGCTCTCTTT,CASSFTENTEALF
-,TRBJ2-7,TRBV27,-,TGTGCCAGCAGTAGAAGGTGTGACGAGCAGTACTTC,CASSRRCDEQYF
-,TRBJ2-7,TRBV28,many,TGTGCCCCATCCCCAGGTGAAAGCTCCTACGAGCAGTACTTC,CAPSPGESSYEQYF
-,TRBJ1-2,TRBV28,many,TGTGCCAGCAGTACCGCCGTATATGGCTACACCTTC,CASSTAVYGYTF
-,TRBJ2-1,TRBV11-2,many,TGTGCCAGCAGCAGATCCGATGAGCAGTTCTTC,CASSRSDEQFF
-,TRBJ1-1,TRBV3-1,many,TGTGCCAGCAGCCATAGGGTAAACACTGAAGCTTTCTTT,CASSHRVNTEAFF